The clone carrying this TCR beta chain came up many times. The sample comes from a study of early T cells in non-severe SARS-CoV-2 infection. The CDR3 runs to 14 residues. Germline CDR1 KGHSH, CDR2 LQKENI. With 6 bases removed from V and 6 bases from J, the gap between germline ends came to 12 bases. From the 5' RACE reads, TCRdb called clonotypes with MiXCR, one entry per CDR3 protein. The sample records over 55,000 distinct CDR3 sequences, approximately 12% being singletons. The TCR sequence derives from an adult who was a healthcare worker with PCR-confirmed SARS-CoV-2 infection or an uninfected control (not recorded which). Sequencing was done on a sample of whole blood. The J gene is TRBJ1-6, the V gene TRBV18; no clear D gene. In DNA, the CDR3 is TGTGCCAGCTCGACGGTAGAGGGTAATTCACCCCTCCACTTT. Protein sequence: CASSTVEGNSPLHF.